This T cell receptor (beta chain) was identified in a study of T cell responses to AZD1222 COVID-19 vaccine. V was pared by 6 bases and J by 2 bases, with 9 bases of the junction left unmatched. Germline CDR1 MDHEN, CDR2 SYDVKM. The CDR3 loop spans 17 amino acids. Produced via immunoSEQ multiplex PCR; TCRdb's table is partial and in-frame only. Of roughly 50,000 clones in the sample, approximately 80% were seen once. A note on this clone: Its specificity is not known.

Findings of the study overall: Epitopes outside B.1.351 and B.1.1.7 mutated regions reportedly drew nearly half of spike TCRs. Baseline serology detected seropositivity in only 5 or 6 AZD1222 recipients. Sampled repertoires all dated from after the peak T cell response. Clonal diversity was possibly underestimated, and the donors were mostly white British, with more females.

The input for sequencing was peripheral blood, taken on day 0 of AZD1222 vaccination. V gene TRBV28 combines with J gene TRBJ2-3, with 12 nucleotides matching TRBD2. The sequence came from an adult in good health. The DNA of the CDR3 is TGTGCCAGCAGACCGACTAGCGGGGGTGACATCACAGATACGCAGTATTTT. This codes for CASRPTSGGDITDTQYF.